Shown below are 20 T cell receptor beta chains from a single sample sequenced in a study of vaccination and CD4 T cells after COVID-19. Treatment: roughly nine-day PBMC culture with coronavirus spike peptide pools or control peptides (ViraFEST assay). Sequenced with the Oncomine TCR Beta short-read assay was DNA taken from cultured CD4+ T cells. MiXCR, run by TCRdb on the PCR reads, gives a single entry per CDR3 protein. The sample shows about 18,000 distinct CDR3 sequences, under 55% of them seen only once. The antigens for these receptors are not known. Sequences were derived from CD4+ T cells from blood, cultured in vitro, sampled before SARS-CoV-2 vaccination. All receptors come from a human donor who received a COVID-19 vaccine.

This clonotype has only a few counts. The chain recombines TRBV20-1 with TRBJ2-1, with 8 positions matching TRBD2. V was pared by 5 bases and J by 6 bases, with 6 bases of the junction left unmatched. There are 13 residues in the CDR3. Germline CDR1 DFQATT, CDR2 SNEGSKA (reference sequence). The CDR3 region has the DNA TGCAGTGCTGAAAAAGCGGGGGTCAATGAGCAGTTCTTC. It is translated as CSAEKAGVNEQFF.

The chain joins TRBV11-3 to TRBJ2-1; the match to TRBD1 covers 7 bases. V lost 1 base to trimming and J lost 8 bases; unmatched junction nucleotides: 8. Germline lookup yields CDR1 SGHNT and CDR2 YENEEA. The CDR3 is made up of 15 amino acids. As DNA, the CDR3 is TGTGCCAGCAGCTTAGCATTCCAGGGGGTAGATGAGCAGTTCTTC. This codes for CASSLAFQGVDEQFF. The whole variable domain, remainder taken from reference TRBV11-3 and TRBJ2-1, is EAGVVQSPRYKIIEKKQPVAFWCNPISGHNTLYWYLQNLGQGPELLIRYENEEAVDDSQLPKDRFSAERLKGVDSTLKIQPAELGDSAVYLCASSLAFQGVDEQFFGPGTRLTVL.

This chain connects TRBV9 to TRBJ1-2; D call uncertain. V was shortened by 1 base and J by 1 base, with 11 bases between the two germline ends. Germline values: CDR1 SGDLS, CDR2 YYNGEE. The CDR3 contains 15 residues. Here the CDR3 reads CASSVSPNVNYGYTF. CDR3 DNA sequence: TGTGCCAGCAGCGTAAGCCCGAATGTTAACTATGGCTACACCTTC. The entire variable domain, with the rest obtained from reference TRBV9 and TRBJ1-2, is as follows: DSGVTQTPKHLITATGQRVTLRCSPRSGDLSVYWYQQSLDQGLQFLIQYYNGEERAKGNILERFSAQQFPDLHSELNLSSLELGDSALYFCASSVSPNVNYGYTFGSGTRLTVV.

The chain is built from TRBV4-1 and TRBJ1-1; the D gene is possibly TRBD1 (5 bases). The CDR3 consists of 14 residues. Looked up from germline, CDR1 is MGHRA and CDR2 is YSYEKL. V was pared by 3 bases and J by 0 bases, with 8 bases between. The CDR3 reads CASSHFRVNTEAFF. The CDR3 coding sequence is TGCGCCAGCAGCCACTTCAGGGTGAACACTGAAGCTTTCTTT.

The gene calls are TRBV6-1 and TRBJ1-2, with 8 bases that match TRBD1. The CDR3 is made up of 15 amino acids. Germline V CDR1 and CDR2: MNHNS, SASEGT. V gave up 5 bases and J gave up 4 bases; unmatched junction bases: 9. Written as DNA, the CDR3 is TGTGCCAGCAGTCGAAAGGACAGGGCGGTCTATGGCTACACCTTC. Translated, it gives CASSRKDRAVYGYTF.

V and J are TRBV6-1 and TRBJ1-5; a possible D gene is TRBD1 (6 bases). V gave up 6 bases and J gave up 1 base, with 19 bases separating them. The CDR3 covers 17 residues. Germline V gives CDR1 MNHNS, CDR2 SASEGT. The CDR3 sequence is CASRHLQGRRSNQPQHF. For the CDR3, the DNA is TGTGCCAGCAGACATCTACAGGGACGGAGGAGCAATCAGCCCCAGCATTTT.

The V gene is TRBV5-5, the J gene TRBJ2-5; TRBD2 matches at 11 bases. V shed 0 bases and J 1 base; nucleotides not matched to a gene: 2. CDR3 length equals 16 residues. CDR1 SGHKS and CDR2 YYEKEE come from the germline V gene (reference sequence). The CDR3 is CASSLALAGGQETQYF. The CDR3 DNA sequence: TGTGCCAGCAGCTTGGCGCTAGCGGGGGGCCAAGAGACCCAGTACTTC.

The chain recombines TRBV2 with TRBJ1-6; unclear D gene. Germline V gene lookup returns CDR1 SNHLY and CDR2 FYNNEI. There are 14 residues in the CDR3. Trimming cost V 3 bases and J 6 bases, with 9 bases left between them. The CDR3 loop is CASSDRTSNSPLHF. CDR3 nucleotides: TGTGCCAGCAGTGACAGGACTTCTAATTCACCCCTCCACTTT. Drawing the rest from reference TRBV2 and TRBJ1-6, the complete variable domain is EPEVTQTPSHQVTQMGQEVILRCVPISNHLYFYWYRQILGQKVEFLVSFYNNEISEKSEIFDDQFSVERPDGSNFTLKIRSTKLEDSAMYFCASSDRTSNSPLHFGNGTRLTVT.

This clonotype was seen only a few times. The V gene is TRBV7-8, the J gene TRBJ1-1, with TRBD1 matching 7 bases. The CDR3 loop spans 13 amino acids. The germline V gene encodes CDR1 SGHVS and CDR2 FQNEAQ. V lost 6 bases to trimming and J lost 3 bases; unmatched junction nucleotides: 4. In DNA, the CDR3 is TGTGCCAGCAGTAAGGGGGCGGACACTGAAGCTTTCTTT. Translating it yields CASSKGADTEAFF.

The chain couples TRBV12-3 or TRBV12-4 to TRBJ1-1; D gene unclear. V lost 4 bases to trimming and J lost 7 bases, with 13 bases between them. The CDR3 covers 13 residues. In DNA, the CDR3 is TGTGCCAGCAGTTCCGGTGGTACGGGTGAAGCTTTCTTT. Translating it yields CASSSGGTGEAFF.

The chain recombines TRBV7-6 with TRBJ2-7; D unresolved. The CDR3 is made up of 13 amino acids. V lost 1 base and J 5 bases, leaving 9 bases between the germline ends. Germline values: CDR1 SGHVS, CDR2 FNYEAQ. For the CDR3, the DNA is TGTGCCAGCAGCTTAGGGCCTGGCGACGAGCAGTACTTC. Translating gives CASSLGPGDEQYF. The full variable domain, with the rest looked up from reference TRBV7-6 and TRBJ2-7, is GAGVSQSPRYKVTKRGQDVALRCDPISGHVSLYWYRQALGQGPEFLTYFNYEAQQDKSGLPNDRFSAERPEGSISTLTIQRTEQRDSAMYRCASSLGPGDEQYFGPGTRLTVT.

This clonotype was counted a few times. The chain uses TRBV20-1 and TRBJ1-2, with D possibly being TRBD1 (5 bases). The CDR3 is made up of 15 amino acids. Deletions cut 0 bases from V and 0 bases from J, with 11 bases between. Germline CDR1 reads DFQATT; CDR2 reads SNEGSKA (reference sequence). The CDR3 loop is CSARDGGGPNYGYTF. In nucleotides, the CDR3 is TGCAGTGCTAGAGATGGGGGGGGTCCTAACTATGGCTACACCTTC.

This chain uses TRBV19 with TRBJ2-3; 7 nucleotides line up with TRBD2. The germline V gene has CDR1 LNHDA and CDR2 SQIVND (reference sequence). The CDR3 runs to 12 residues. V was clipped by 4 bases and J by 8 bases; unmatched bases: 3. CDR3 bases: TGTGCCAGTAGTACCAGGGAGGGTACGCAGTATTTT. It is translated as CASSTREGTQYF. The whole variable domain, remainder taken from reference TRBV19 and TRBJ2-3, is DGGITQSPKYLFRKEGQNVTLSCEQNLNHDAMYWYRQDPGQGLRLIYYSQIVNDFQKGDIAEGYSVSREKKESFPLTVTSAQKNPTAFYLCASSTREGTQYFGPGTRLTVL.

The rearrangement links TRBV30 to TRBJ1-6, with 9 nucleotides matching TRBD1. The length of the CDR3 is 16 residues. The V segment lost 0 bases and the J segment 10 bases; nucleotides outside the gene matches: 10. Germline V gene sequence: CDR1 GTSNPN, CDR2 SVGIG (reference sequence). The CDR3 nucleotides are TGTGCCTGGAGTGTAGGGGTGACAGGGGGGGACTCACCCCTCCACTTT. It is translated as CAWSVGVTGGDSPLHF.

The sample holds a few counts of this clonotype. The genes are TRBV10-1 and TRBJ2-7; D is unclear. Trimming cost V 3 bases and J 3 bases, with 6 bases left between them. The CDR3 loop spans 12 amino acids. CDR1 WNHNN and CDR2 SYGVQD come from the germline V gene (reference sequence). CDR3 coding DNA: TGCGCCAGCAGTGAATCCGACTACGAGCAGTACTTC. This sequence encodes CASSESDYEQYF.

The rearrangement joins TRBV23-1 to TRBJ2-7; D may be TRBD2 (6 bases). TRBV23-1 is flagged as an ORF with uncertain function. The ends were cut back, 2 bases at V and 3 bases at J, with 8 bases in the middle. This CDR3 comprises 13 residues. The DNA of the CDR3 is TGCGCCAGCAGTCAAGGGGGGTGCTACGAGCAGTACTTC. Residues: CASSQGGCYEQYF.

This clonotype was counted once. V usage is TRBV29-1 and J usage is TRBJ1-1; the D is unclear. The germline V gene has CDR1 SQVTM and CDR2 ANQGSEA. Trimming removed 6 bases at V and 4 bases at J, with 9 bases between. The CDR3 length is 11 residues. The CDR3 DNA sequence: TGCAGCGTCCCACGGGGCACTGAAGCTTTCTTT. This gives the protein CSVPRGTEAFF.

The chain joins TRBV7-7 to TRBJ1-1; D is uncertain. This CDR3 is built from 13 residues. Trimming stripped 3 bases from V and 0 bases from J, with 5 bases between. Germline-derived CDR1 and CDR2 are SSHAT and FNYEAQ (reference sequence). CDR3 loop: CASSFSLNTEAFF. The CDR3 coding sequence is TGTGCCAGCAGCTTTTCACTGAACACTGAAGCTTTCTTT.

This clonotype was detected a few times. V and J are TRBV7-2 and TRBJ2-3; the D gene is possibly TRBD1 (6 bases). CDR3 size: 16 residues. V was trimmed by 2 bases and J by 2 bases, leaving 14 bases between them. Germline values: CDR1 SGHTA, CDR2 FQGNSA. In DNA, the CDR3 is TGTGCCAGCAGCTTACAGGGGTTGCAATACACAGATACGCAGTATTTT. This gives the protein CASSLQGLQYTDTQYF.

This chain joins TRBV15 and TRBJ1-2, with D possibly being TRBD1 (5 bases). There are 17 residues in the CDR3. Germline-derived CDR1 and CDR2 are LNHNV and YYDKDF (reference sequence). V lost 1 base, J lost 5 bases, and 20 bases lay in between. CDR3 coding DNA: TGTGCCACCAGCAGAGGGCCGACAGTCTACACCACTTATGGCTACACCTTC. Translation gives CATSRGPTVYTTYGYTF. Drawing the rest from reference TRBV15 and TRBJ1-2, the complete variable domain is DAMVIQNPRYQVTQFGKPVTLSCSQTLNHNVMYWYQQKSSQAPKLLFHYYDKDFNNEADTPDNFQSRRPNTSFCFLDIRSPGLGDTAMYLCATSRGPTVYTTYGYTFGSGTRLTVV.